The 30 T cell receptor beta chains below were found in one sample sequenced in a study of blood T cell repertoires in COVID-19. Libraries were prepared by immunoSEQ multiplex PCR; TCRdb keeps only in-frame clonotypes and omits some of them. The table includes 97,000 or so clones, around nine tenths detected once. Sequences were obtained from peripheral blood. The receptors originated from a man aged 50 to 59 with active or convalescent COVID-19.

The chain couples TRBV27 to TRBJ2-7; 11 bases align to TRBD1. From germline, CDR1 is MNHEY and CDR2 SMNVEV (reference sequence). Germline trimming cut 5 bases from V and 4 bases from J; bases unmatched to any gene: 7. The length of the CDR3 is 15 residues. The CDR3 DNA reads TGTGCCAGCAGTCTTTCCGGGACAGGGGGGTACGAGCAGTACTTC. As protein: CASSLSGTGGYEQYF.

The chain uses TRBV6-5 and TRBJ2-3; 9 bases agree with TRBD2. Germline V CDR1 and CDR2: MNHEY, SVGAGI. The length of the CDR3 is 15 residues. V gave up 8 bases and J gave up 0 bases; unmatched junction bases: 6. The CDR3 protein is CASRGGGFSTDTQYF. The CDR3 bases are TGTGCCAGCCGCGGGGGGGGTTTTAGCACAGATACGCAGTATTTT.

V usage is TRBV20-1 and J usage is TRBJ2-1, with 9 nucleotides matching TRBD1. Germline V gene sequence: CDR1 DFQATT, CDR2 SNEGSKA (reference sequence). The CDR3 sequence is 14 residues long. The V segment lost 3 bases and the J segment 3 bases; nucleotides outside the gene matches: 3. For the CDR3, the DNA is TGCAGTGCTAGTGGGGACAGGGACTACAATGAGCAGTTCTTC. It yields the protein CSASGDRDYNEQFF.

This clone came up once. The chain uses TRBV19 and TRBJ1-5, with D tentatively TRBD1 (6 bases). The CDR3 sequence is 15 residues long. V was trimmed by 3 bases and J by 6 bases, leaving 15 bases between them. The germline V gene has CDR1 LNHDA and CDR2 SQIVND (reference sequence). CDR3 in DNA: TGTGCCAGTAGTATGATGGGGGGGGCCGGTCAGCCCCAGCATTTT. Translated, it gives CASSMMGGAGQPQHF.

The CDR3, as DNA: TGTGCCAGCTCACTAGAGACAGGGATGAGCGAGCAGTACGTC. It translates to CASSLETGMSEQYV. The V call is TRBV18, the J call TRBJ2-7; 7 nucleotides align to TRBD1. CDR1 KGHSH and CDR2 LQKENI come from the germline V gene. J was trimmed by 6 bases and V by 4 bases; bases with no gene match: 9. This CDR3 is built from 14 residues.

The rearrangement links TRBV5-1 to TRBJ1-5; 7 bases align to TRBD1. Trimming cost V 4 bases and J 5 bases; bases outside gene matches: 6. CDR1 and CDR2 (germline): SGHRS, YFSETQ. The CDR3 is 14 residues long. The CDR3 region is CASSPDREHQPQHF. As DNA, the CDR3 is TGCGCCAGCAGCCCCGACAGGGAGCATCAGCCCCAGCATTTT.

The gene calls are TRBV21-1 and TRBJ1-5; the table's D call, TRBD1, has no DNA check behind it. TRBV21-1 is termed a pseudogene. The length of the CDR3 is 14 residues. The CDR3 nucleotides are TGTGCCAGCAGCATTTTGACAGGGTTGAAGCCCCAGCATTTT. As protein: CASSILTGLKPQHF.

V usage is TRBV5-4 and J usage is TRBJ2-5; 11 bases agree with TRBD2. Germline CDR1 SGHNT, CDR2 YYREEE (reference sequence). The CDR3 has 16 amino acids. With V trimmed by 4 bases and J by 2 bases, 7 bases remained unmatched. CDR3 coding DNA: TGTGCCAGCAGCCTTAGCGGGGGGGCGGATCAAGAGACCCAGTACTTC. The encoded protein is CASSLSGGADQETQYF.

The chain combines TRBV4-1 with TRBJ2-7, with D possibly being TRBD2 (5 bases). Between the trimmed V and J ends, which lost 1 base and 5 bases, there was a span of 12 bases. The germline V gene has CDR1 MGHRA and CDR2 YSYEKL. CDR3 length equals 14 residues. The CDR3 DNA reads TGCGCCAGCAGCCAAGTAGGGTTTAGCGACGAGCAGTACTTC. This gives the protein CASSQVGFSDEQYF.

This clone was counted between two and nine times. The chain uses TRBV10-3 and TRBJ2-7; 8 bases agree with TRBD1. Germline CDR1 is ENHRY and CDR2 is SYGVKD. Trimming took 2 bases from V and 5 from J; bases not matched to a gene: 5. The CDR3 is made up of 14 amino acids. The CDR3 sequence: CAISERTGFDEQYF. CDR3 bases: TGTGCCATCAGTGAGAGGACAGGGTTCGACGAGCAGTACTTC.

The gene calls are TRBV5-1 and TRBJ1-1; no reliable D call. Germline loops: CDR1 SGHRS, CDR2 YFSETQ. The CDR3 length is 13 residues. The V gene lost 0 bases and the J gene lost 4 bases, with 7 bases spanning the gap. Here the CDR3 reads CASSLEMRTEAFF. CDR3 coding DNA: TGCGCCAGCAGCTTGGAGATGCGCACTGAAGCTTTCTTT.

On this clone: The sample contains more than one DNA sequence encoding this CDR3. The CDR3 protein is CASSPPGRQETQYF. CDR3 nucleotide sequence: TGTGCCAGCTCACCACCAGGGAGGCAAGAGACCCAGTACTTC. V and J are TRBV18 and TRBJ2-5; TRBD2 is a possible D gene (6 bases). The germline V gene has CDR1 KGHSH and CDR2 LQKENI. This CDR3 is built from 14 residues. Between the trimmed V and J ends, which lost 0 bases and 2 bases, there was a span of 7 bases.

The rearrangement links TRBV7-9 to TRBJ1-6; D call uncertain. CDR1 is SEHNR, CDR2 FQNEAQ, per germline (reference sequence). Trimming took 4 bases from V and 9 from J, leaving 10 bases between them. There are 13 residues in the CDR3. The CDR3 DNA reads TGTGCCAGCAGCTATAATGAGGGTTCACCCCTCCACTTT. Translating it yields CASSYNEGSPLHF. Complete variable domain (other parts from reference TRBV7-9 and TRBJ1-6): DTGVSQNPRHKITKRGQNVTFRCDPISEHNRLYWYRQTLGQGPEFLTYFQNEAQLEKSRLLSDRFSAERPKGSFSTLEIQRTEQGDSAMYLCASSYNEGSPLHFGNGTRLTVT.

This chain connects TRBV9 to TRBJ1-2; D is unresolved. V dropped 6 bases and J dropped 4 bases, with 13 bases sitting between them. Germline lookup yields CDR1 SGDLS and CDR2 YYNGEE. The CDR3 covers 13 residues. Here the CDR3 DNA reads TGTGCCAGCACTTTTCGGGTGGGCTATGGCTACACCTTC. Translation gives CASTFRVGYGYTF.

This clone has just a few counts. Other DNA sequences in the same sample also yield this CDR3. This sequence joins TRBV20-1 and TRBJ2-7; no clear D gene. Germline-derived CDR1 and CDR2 are DFQATT and SNEGSKA (reference sequence). V lost 3 bases, J lost 5 bases, and 8 bases lay in between. This CDR3 region has 11 residues. DNA of the CDR3: TGCAGTGCTAGGGCAGGCCACGAGCAGTACGTC. This sequence encodes CSARAGHEQYV.

This clone was observed a handful of times. The chain recombines TRBV14 with TRBJ2-1; 7 bases align to TRBD2. V was pared by 1 base and J by 9 bases, with 9 bases of the junction left unmatched. CDR3 length: 15 amino acids. Per germline, CDR1 SGHDN and CDR2 FVKESK. In DNA form, the CDR3 reads TGTGCCAGCAGCCAAGTTGTGAGCGGGGCAGGTGAGCAGTTCTTC. This translates into CASSQVVSGAGEQFF.

The chain is built from TRBV7-9 and TRBJ2-2; D may be TRBD1 (5 bases). Germline V gene data show CDR1 as SEHNR and CDR2 as FQNEAQ (reference sequence). V was clipped by 5 bases and J by 3 bases, with 10 bases between them. This CDR3 comprises 14 residues. DNA for the CDR3: TGTGCCAGCAGCCCCCGGACACACACCGGGGAGCTGTTTTTT. This encodes CASSPRTHTGELFF.

This sequence joins TRBV18 and TRBJ1-5; TRBD1 agrees at 9 bases. This CDR3 has 15 amino acids. The germline V gene has CDR1 KGHSH and CDR2 LQKENI. Trimming cost V 4 bases and J 5 bases; bases outside gene matches: 6. The CDR3 DNA is TGTGCCAGCTCACTTCCGGGACAGGGATATCAGCCCCAGCATTTT. Protein: CASSLPGQGYQPQHF.

This rearrangement joins TRBV5-6 to TRBJ1-2, with TRBD1 as a possible D gene (6 bases). The CDR3 covers 15 residues. Germline CDR1 and CDR2: SGHDT and YYEEEE. Trimming removed 0 bases from V and 5 bases from J, with 14 bases in between. Written as DNA, the CDR3 is TGTGCCAGCAGCTTGGATCGGACAGAGAAATATGGCTACACCTTC. Translating gives CASSLDRTEKYGYTF.

The chain uses TRBV6-5 and TRBJ1-4; TRBD1 might be the D (5 bases). CDR3 length: 14 residues. Germline-derived CDR1 and CDR2 are MNHEY and SVGAGI. Trimming shortened V by 10 bases and J by 4 bases, and 16 bases separated the two germline ends. The CDR3 DNA reads as TGTGCCACTAACTGGGGAGGGGTTAATGAAAAACTGTTTTTT. Translating it yields CATNWGGVNEKLFF.

This clone was seen only once. V and J are TRBV27 and TRBJ2-1, with 7 bases matching TRBD2. From germline, CDR1 is MNHEY and CDR2 SMNVEV (reference sequence). Losses at the gene ends were 2 bases for V and 1 base for J; bases not matched to a gene: 2. This CDR3 is 15 amino acids long. CDR3 residues: CASSLGRGSYNEQFF. Here the CDR3 DNA reads TGTGCCAGCAGTTTAGGGCGGGGGTCCTACAATGAGCAGTTCTTC.

The chain couples TRBV10-2 to TRBJ1-5, with D possibly being TRBD1 (6 bases). Germline V gives CDR1 WSHSY, CDR2 SAAADI. V was pared by 8 bases and J by 3 bases, with 11 bases between. The CDR3 runs to 13 residues. CDR3 nucleotide sequence: TGCGCCAGCGGAGGACAGCCCAATCAGCCCCAGCATTTT. Encoded protein: CASGGQPNQPQHF.

The chain has TRBV2 and TRBJ1-6, with a weak D call TRBD1 (6 bases). With 6 bases removed from V and 10 bases from J, the gap between germline ends came to 13 bases. This CDR3 contains 13 residues. CDR1 and CDR2 from the germline V gene are SNHLY and FYNNEI. The CDR3 loop reads CASRWTAGSPLHF. CDR3 nucleotide sequence: TGTGCCAGCAGGTGGACAGCTGGCTCACCCCTCCACTTT.

Of note for this clone: An end of the junction differs from the germline gene, which may be a read error. The chain combines TRBV7-2 with TRBJ2-7, with 10 bases lining up with TRBD2. The germline V gene has CDR1 SGHTA and CDR2 FQGNSA. CDR3 length equals 13 residues. CDR3 residues: CASSLDSGGPKYF. For the CDR3, the DNA is TGTGCCAGCAGTTTAGATAGCGGGGGGCCAAAGTACTTC.

The chain is built from TRBV6-5 and TRBJ2-5; no clear D gene. This CDR3 has 11 residues. Germline-derived CDR1 and CDR2 are MNHEY and SVGAGI. V lost 3 bases to trimming and J lost 4 bases, with 3 bases between them. The CDR3 region is CASSYLETQYF. The DNA for the CDR3 is TGTGCCAGCAGTTATCTAGAGACCCAGTACTTC.

The chain joins TRBV27 to TRBJ2-6; TRBD1 aligns across 10 bases. Germline trimming cut 3 bases from V and 3 bases from J; bases unmatched to any gene: 2. This CDR3 is 16 amino acids long. Looked up from germline, CDR1 is MNHEY and CDR2 is SMNVEV (reference sequence). Here the CDR3 reads CASSFGTGVGANVLTF. The CDR3 DNA follows: TGTGCCAGCAGTTTCGGGACAGGGGTTGGGGCCAACGTCCTGACTTTC.

This rearrangement joins TRBV25-1 to TRBJ1-4; D is possibly TRBD1 (6 bases). V was cut by 4 bases and J by 7 bases, with 13 bases left in between. The germline CDR1 and CDR2 sequences are MGHDK and SYGVNS. The CDR3 runs to 14 residues. The DNA of the CDR3 is TGTGCCAGCAGTGGCCCAGGGGCGGGTGAAAAACTGTTTTTT. Amino acid sequence: CASSGPGAGEKLFF.

The gene calls are TRBV19 and TRBJ2-2, with D perhaps matching TRBD1 (6 bases). Germline CDR1 reads LNHDA; CDR2 reads SQIVND (reference sequence). Trimming stripped 5 bases from V and 9 bases from J, with 13 bases between. The CDR3 loop spans 13 amino acids. Written as DNA, the CDR3 is TGTGCCAGTAGTGTGGTGGGGGCTTGGGAGCTGTTTTTT. As protein: CASSVVGAWELFF.

This chain connects TRBV11-2 to TRBJ2-7, with D tentatively TRBD1 (7 bases). The CDR3 extends over 14 amino acids. V was shortened by 4 bases and J by 3 bases, with 13 bases between the two germline ends. Per germline, CDR1 SGHAT and CDR2 FQNNGV. The CDR3 sequence is CASSSTGRNYEQYF. CDR3 bases: TGTGCCAGCAGCTCGACAGGGAGGAACTACGAGCAGTACTTC.

V is TRBV7-2 and J is TRBJ1-2, with 10 positions matching TRBD1. Trimming at V came to 5 bases and at J to 8 bases, leaving 11 bases not matched to a gene. The CDR3 totals 15 residues. Germline V lookup: CDR1 SGHTA, CDR2 FQGNSA. CDR3 coding DNA: TGTGCCAGCAGCCCAAGACAGGGGGCATTAGAGGGCTACACCTTC. It specifies CASSPRQGALEGYTF.